This is a list of T cell receptor beta chains from one sample in a study of Graves' ophthalmopathy and Graves' hyperthyroidism. TCRdb used MiXCR to reprocess the multiplex PCR reads, holding one entry per CDR3 protein. The sample consists of roughly 400,000 distinct CDR3 sequences, about a sixth of them appearing once. Sequencing input: peripheral blood. The source is an adult woman with stable Graves' hyperthyroidism. The CDR3 runs from the conserved cysteine through the conserved F or W. The D gene is left open where the match is weak. Some rows mark clone size as missing; the rest say once, few, many or name a class of expanded clone.

d_gene,j_gene,v_gene,abundance,CDR3aa,CDR3nt
-,TRBJ2-6,TRBV28,few,CASSFYQAPGANVLTF,TGTGCCAGCAGTTTTTATCAGGCTCCTGGGGCCAACGTCCTGACTTTC
-,TRBJ2-5,TRBV6-2/TRBV6-3,many,CASSYRGPETKETQYF,TGTGCCAGCAGTTACCGGGGACCAGAGACCAAAGAGACCCAGTACTTC
-,TRBJ2-7,TRBV9,few,CASSVVPAPGYEQYF,TGTGCCAGCAGCGTAGTGCCAGCCCCCGGCTACGAGCAGTACTTC
-,TRBJ2-5,TRBV5-6,many,CASSLDTGAPYQETQYF,TGTGCCAGCAGCTTGGATACCGGGGCCCCGTACCAAGAGACCCAGTACTTC
-,TRBJ2-6,TRBV6-2/TRBV6-3,once,CASSYSPYGANVLTF,TGTGCCAGCAGTTACTCTCCTTATGGGGCCAACGTTCTGACTTTC
-,TRBJ2-7,TRBV11-2,-,CASSGPGRSYEQYF,TGTGCCAGCAGCGGTCCGGGACGGTCCTACGAGCAGTACTTC
TRBD2,TRBJ2-7,TRBV18,many,CASSREAGEGEQYF,TGTGCCAGCTCAAGGGAAGCGGGAGAAGGGGAGCAGTACTTC
-,TRBJ1-1,TRBV20-1,many,CSARGLRTEAFF,TGCAGTGCCAGAGGTTTACGGACTGAAGCTTTCTTT
-,TRBJ2-6,TRBV6-1,many,CASRIPSAAAGANVLTF,TGTGCCAGCAGAATCCCATCCGCGGCTGCTGGGGCCAACGTCCTGACTTTC
-,TRBJ1-6,TRBV7-9,many,CASSSPGGSESPLHF,TGTGCCAGCAGCTCCCCCGGGGGTAGCGAGTCACCCCTCCACTTT
-,TRBJ2-5,TRBV7-6,many,CASSTDRNEETQYF,TGTGCCAGCAGCACGGACCGAAACGAAGAGACCCAGTACTTC
-,TRBJ2-7,TRBV29-1,many,CSVSAPSQGAVEQYF,TGCAGCGTCTCCGCCCCCTCGCAGGGTGCAGTGGAGCAGTACTTC
TRBD1,TRBJ1-5,TRBV6-1,many,CASRKTGTATRPQHF,TGTGCCAGCAGAAAAACCGGGACAGCCACTAGGCCCCAGCATTTT
-,TRBJ1-1,TRBV20-1,many,CSAREGAGAEAFF,TGCAGTGCTAGAGAGGGTGCGGGTGCTGAAGCTTTCTTT
-,TRBJ1-1,TRBV5-1,-,CASSSLRGPQDEAFF,TGCGCCAGCAGCTCTCTAAGGGGACCCCAAGATGAAGCTTTCTTT
-,TRBJ1-2,TRBV9,many,CASSVGQNYGYTF,TGTGCCAGCAGCGTAGGGCAGAACTATGGCTACACCTTC
-,TRBJ2-7,TRBV11-2,once,CASSPSEIWAYEQYF,TGTGCCAGCAGCCCCTCCGAGATTTGGGCCTACGAGCAGTACTTC
-,TRBJ1-1,TRBV12-3/TRBV12-4,many,CASSIGTRKAFF,TGTGCCAGCAGTATCGGGACAAGGAAAGCTTTCTTT
-,TRBJ1-1,TRBV12-3/TRBV12-4,many,CASSGGHMNTEAFF,TGTGCCAGCAGTGGGGGACATATGAACACTGAAGCTTTCTTT
-,TRBJ2-6,TRBV6-1,many,CASSEATVFGANVLTF,TGTGCCAGCAGTGAGGCGACGGTTTTTGGGGCCAACGTCCTGACTTTC